This TCR beta chain was sequenced in a study of blood T cell repertoires in COVID-19. Study overall: From T cells, B-cell-depleted T cells, or PBMCs came the material, which was cDNA or gDNA.

The CDR3 loop spans 14 amino acids. V was shortened by 3 bases and J by 10 bases, with 16 bases between the two germline ends. Germline CDR1 and CDR2: LNHDA and SQIVND (reference sequence). The data were produced by immunoSEQ multiplex PCR, yet TCRdb's version contains in-frame clones alone and is incomplete. Here the sample spans under 400,000 clones, roughly 89% being singletons. The V and J genes are TRBV19 and TRBJ2-1; D possibly corresponds to TRBD2 (5 bases). The sample taken for sequencing was peripheral blood. This receptor was taken from a man aged 18 to 30 with active or convalescent COVID-19. The CDR3 protein is CASSISFGLPEQFF. In DNA form, the CDR3 reads TGTGCCAGTAGTATTTCCTTTGGACTTCCCGAGCAGTTCTTC.